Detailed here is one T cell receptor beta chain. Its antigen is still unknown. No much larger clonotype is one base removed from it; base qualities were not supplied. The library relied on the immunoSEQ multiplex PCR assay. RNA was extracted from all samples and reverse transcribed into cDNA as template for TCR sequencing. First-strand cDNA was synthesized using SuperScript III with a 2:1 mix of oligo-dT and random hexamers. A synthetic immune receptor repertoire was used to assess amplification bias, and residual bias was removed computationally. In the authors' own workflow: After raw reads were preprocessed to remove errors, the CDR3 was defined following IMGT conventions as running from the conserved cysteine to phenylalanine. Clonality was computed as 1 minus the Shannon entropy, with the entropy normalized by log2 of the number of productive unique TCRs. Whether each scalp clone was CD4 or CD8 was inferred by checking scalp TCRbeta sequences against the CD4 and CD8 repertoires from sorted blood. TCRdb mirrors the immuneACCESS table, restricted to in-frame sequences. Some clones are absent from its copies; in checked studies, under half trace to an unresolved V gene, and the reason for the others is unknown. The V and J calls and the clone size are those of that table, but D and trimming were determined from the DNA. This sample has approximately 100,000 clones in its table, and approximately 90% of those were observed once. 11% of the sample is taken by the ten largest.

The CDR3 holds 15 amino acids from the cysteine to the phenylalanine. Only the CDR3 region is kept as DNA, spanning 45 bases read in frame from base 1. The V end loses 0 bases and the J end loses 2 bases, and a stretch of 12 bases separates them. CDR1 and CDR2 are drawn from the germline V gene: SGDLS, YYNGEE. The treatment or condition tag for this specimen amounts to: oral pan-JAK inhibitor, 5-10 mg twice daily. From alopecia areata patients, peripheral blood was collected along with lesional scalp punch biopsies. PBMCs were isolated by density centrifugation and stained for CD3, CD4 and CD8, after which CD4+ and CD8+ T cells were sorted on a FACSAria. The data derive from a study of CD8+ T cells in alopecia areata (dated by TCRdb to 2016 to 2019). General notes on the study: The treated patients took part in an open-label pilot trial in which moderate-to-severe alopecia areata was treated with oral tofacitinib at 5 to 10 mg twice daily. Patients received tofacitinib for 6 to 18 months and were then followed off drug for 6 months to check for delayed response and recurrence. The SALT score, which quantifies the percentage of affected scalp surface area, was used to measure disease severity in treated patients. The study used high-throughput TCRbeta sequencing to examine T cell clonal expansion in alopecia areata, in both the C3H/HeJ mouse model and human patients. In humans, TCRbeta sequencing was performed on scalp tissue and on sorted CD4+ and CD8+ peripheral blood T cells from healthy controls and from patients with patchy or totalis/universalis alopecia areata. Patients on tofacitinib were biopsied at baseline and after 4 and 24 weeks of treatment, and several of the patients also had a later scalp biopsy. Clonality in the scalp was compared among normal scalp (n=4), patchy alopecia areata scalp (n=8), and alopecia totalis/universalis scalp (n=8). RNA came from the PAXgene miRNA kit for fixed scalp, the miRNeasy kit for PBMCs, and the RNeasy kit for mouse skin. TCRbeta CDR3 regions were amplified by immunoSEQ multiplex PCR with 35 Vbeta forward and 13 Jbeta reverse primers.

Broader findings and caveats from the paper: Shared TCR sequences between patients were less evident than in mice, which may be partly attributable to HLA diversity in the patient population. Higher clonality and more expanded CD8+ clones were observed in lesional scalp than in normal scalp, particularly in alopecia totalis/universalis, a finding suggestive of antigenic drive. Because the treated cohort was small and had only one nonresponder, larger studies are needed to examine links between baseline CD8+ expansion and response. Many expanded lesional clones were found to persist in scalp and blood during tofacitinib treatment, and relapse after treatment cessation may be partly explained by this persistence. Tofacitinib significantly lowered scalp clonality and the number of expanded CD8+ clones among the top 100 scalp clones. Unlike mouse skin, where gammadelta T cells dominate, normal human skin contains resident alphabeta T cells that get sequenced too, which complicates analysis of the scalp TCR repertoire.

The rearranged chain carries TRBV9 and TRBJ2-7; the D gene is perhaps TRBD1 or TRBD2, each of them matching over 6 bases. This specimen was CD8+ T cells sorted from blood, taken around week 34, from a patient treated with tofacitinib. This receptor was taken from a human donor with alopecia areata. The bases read TGTGCCAGCAGCGTAGGGTCGGGGGCAACCTACGAGCAGTACTTC. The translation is CASSVGSGATYEQYF.